These 26 T cell receptor beta chains share one sample of origin, sequenced in a study of cytomegalovirus exposure and HLA in healthy donors. The data were produced by immunoSEQ multiplex PCR, yet TCRdb's version contains in-frame clones alone and is incomplete. The sample lists 200,000 or so clones, more than 75% occurring once. Sequences were obtained from PBMCs. The origin of the receptors is a man in his late teens or twenties in good health and CMV-seropositive.

The J gene is TRBJ2-3, the V gene TRBV7-9, with TRBD2 matching over 9 bases. Germline V gene lookup returns CDR1 SEHNR and CDR2 FQNEAQ (reference sequence). The CDR3 extends over 16 amino acids. With V trimmed by 4 bases and J by 3 bases, 8 bases remained unmatched. The chain's CDR3 is CASSSYSGSRTDTQYF. The CDR3 region has the DNA TGTGCCAGCAGCTCGTATAGCGGGAGCCGGACAGATACGCAGTATTTT.

V is TRBV5-1 and J is TRBJ1-1; D uncertain. The germline V gene encodes CDR1 SGHRS and CDR2 YFSETQ. Between the trimmed V and J ends, which lost 2 bases and 8 bases, there was a span of 13 bases. The CDR3 has 13 residues. The CDR3 reads CASSFATGGEAFF. In DNA form, the CDR3 reads TGCGCCAGCAGCTTTGCAACTGGAGGGGAAGCTTTCTTT.

CDR3 in amino acids: CASSRDRANTGELFF. The DNA for the CDR3 is TGTGCCAGCTCCCGGGACAGGGCAAACACCGGGGAGCTGTTTTTT. The V call is TRBV25-1, the J call TRBJ2-2; 9 positions match TRBD1. The germline V gene encodes CDR1 MGHDK and CDR2 SYGVNS. Trimming at V came to 8 bases and at J to 2 bases, leaving 6 bases not matched to a gene. The CDR3 spans 15 residues. Looking up the rest from reference TRBV25-1 and TRBJ2-2 gives the full variable domain: EADIYQTPRYLVIGTGKKITLECSQTMGHDKMYWYQQDPGMELHLIHYSYGVNSTEKGDLSSESTVSRIRTEHFPLTLESARPSHTSQYLCASSRDRANTGELFFGEGSRLTVL.

The chain's CDR3 is CASSHGPPYRGPNQPQHF. DNA of the CDR3: TGTGCCAGTAGTCATGGCCCTCCCTACAGGGGACCTAATCAGCCCCAGCATTTT. The chain recombines TRBV19 with TRBJ1-5, with TRBD1 matching over 7 bases. V lost 5 bases and J lost 4; bases outside the gene matches: 17. Looked up from germline, CDR1 is LNHDA and CDR2 is SQIVND (reference sequence). There are 18 residues in the CDR3.

In DNA, the CDR3 is TGCAGCGTTCGAGGGGGCAAGAGCGGAGAGACCCAGTACTTC. Its protein is CSVRGGKSGETQYF. The chain employs TRBV29-1 and TRBJ2-5; 7 bases fit TRBD1. Germline V CDR1 and CDR2: SQVTM, ANQGSEA. This CDR3 has 14 residues. V shed 5 bases and J 4 bases; nucleotides not matched to a gene: 10.

This clone was found once. V is TRBV18 and J is TRBJ1-5; tentatively, D is TRBD1 (6 bases). Trimming removed 5 bases from V and 1 base from J, with 18 bases in between. Germline assignment: CDR1 KGHSH and CDR2 LQKENI. The CDR3 has 17 amino acids. The CDR3 region is CASSASAGVFSNQPQHF. CDR3 nucleotide sequence: TGTGCCAGCTCAGCCTCGGCAGGGGTATTCAGCAATCAGCCCCAGCATTTT. Looking up the rest from reference TRBV18 and TRBJ1-5 gives the full variable domain: NAGVMQNPRHLVRRRGQEARLRCSPMKGHSHVYWYRQLPEEGLKFMVYLQKENIIDESGMPKERFSAEFPKEGPSILRIQQVVRGDSAAYFCASSASAGVFSNQPQHFGDGTRLSIL.

The gene calls are TRBV6-5 and TRBJ1-4; 9 bases agree with TRBD1. Per germline, CDR1 MNHEY and CDR2 SVGAGI. The J segment lost 10 bases and the V segment lost 5 bases, leaving 8 bases of the junction unmatched. CDR3 length: 14 amino acids. The CDR3, as DNA: TGTGCCAGCAGTGGGGACAGGGCTGGAGGAAAACTGTTTTTT. It codes for CASSGDRAGGKLFF.

V and J are TRBV7-8 and TRBJ2-1; 8 nucleotides agree with TRBD2. The V and J ends lost 4 bases and 6 bases, in that order; junction bases with no gene match: 14. Germline V CDR1 and CDR2: SGHVS, FQNEAQ. The CDR3 runs to 17 residues. CDR3 nucleotides: TGTGCCAGCAGCTCAGGGCCGGGAGCGGGAGATGGCAATGAGCAGTTCTTC. It yields the protein CASSSGPGAGDGNEQFF. The whole variable domain, filled in from reference TRBV7-8 and TRBJ2-1, reads GAGVSQSPRYKVAKRGQDVALRCDPISGHVSLFWYQQALGQGPEFLTYFQNEAQLDKSGLPSDRFFAERPEGSVSTLKIQRTQQEDSAVYLCASSSGPGAGDGNEQFFGPGTRLTVL.

CDR3 DNA sequence: TGTGCCAGCAGCTTTAGGAGTCAGCCCCAGCATTTT. This encodes CASSFRSQPQHF. The chain combines TRBV13 with TRBJ1-5, with D uncertain. The CDR3 spans 12 residues. V lost 3 bases and J 6 bases, leaving 6 bases between the germline ends. Germline assignment: CDR1 PRHDT and CDR2 FYEKMQ (reference sequence). The whole variable domain, filled in from reference TRBV13 and TRBJ1-5, reads AAGVIQSPRHLIKEKRETATLKCYPIPRHDTVYWYQQGPGQDPQFLISFYEKMQSDKGSIPDRFSAQQFSDYHSELNMSSLELGDSALYFCASSFRSQPQHFGDGTRLSIL.

V usage is TRBV7-8 and J usage is TRBJ2-1, with 8 bases identical to TRBD1. The CDR3 has 14 amino acids. Germline CDR1 is SGHVS and CDR2 is FQNEAQ. V lost 3 bases and J lost 4; bases outside the gene matches: 2. DNA of the CDR3: TGTGCCAGCAGCTTCCGACAGGGGTACAATGAGCAGTTCTTC. This translates into CASSFRQGYNEQFF.

The chain joins TRBV20-1 to TRBJ2-1, with TRBD2 as a possible D gene (6 bases). The germline gives CDR1 DFQATT, CDR2 SNEGSKA (reference sequence). Trimming left V 6 bases short and J 9 bases short, with 12 bases between. The CDR3 has 11 residues. The chain's CDR3 is CSAGFGGEQFF. In nucleotides, the CDR3 is TGCAGTGCCGGCTTCGGGGGTGAGCAGTTCTTC.

A word on this clone: This CDR3 fails to terminate in the conserved phenylalanine or tryptophan, so it likely reflects a read error. It is unclear where the CDR3 begins or ends on the DNA, so no DNA is shown, and the CDR3 is as TCRdb lists it. The chain employs TRBV29-1 and TRBJ1-2; the table's D call, TRBD1, has no DNA check behind it. The CDR3 extends over 12 residues, inclusive of both ends. The germline CDR1 and CDR2 sequences are SQVTM and ANQGSEA. CDR3 protein: CSVTQPGQVIII.

V usage is TRBV19 and J usage is TRBJ2-1; the match to TRBD2 covers 7 bases. The CDR3 extends over 15 amino acids. V shed 5 bases, J shed 4 bases, and the junction held 8 bases outside the gene matches. Germline-derived CDR1 and CDR2 are LNHDA and SQIVND (reference sequence). CDR3 DNA: TGTGCCAGTAGTCTGGGGGGGAGGGGATACAATGAGCAGTTCTTC. This sequence encodes CASSLGGRGYNEQFF.

V and J are TRBV6-4 and TRBJ2-2; possible D gene TRBD1, 6 bases. The length of the CDR3 is 13 residues. In germline, CDR1 is MRHNA, CDR2 SNTAGT. Trimming pared 2 bases from V and 5 bases from J, leaving 6 bases between. The CDR3 DNA reads as TGTGCCAGCAGTGACCAGGGGACCGGGGAGCTGTTTTTT. Protein: CASSDQGTGELFF.

This clone was observed once. The chain recombines TRBV18 with TRBJ2-1; D possibly corresponds to TRBD1 (5 bases). CDR1 is KGHSH and CDR2 is LQKENI in the germline V gene. V was pared by 0 bases and J by 7 bases, with 7 bases between. The CDR3 is 13 amino acids. The CDR3 reads CASSPPGRNEQFF. The CDR3 coding sequence is TGTGCCAGCTCACCACCGGGGCGGAATGAGCAGTTCTTC.

The CDR3 protein is CASSPGEGAYEQYF. DNA for the CDR3: TGTGCCAGCTCACCGGGTGAGGGAGCCTACGAGCAGTACTTC. The chain links TRBV18 to TRBJ2-7, with a possible D match to TRBD2 (5 bases). V dropped 3 bases and J dropped 2 bases, with 11 bases sitting between them. Germline V gene sequence: CDR1 KGHSH, CDR2 LQKENI. The CDR3 contains 14 residues. Filled out from reference TRBV18 and TRBJ2-7, the complete variable domain reads NAGVMQNPRHLVRRRGQEARLRCSPMKGHSHVYWYRQLPEEGLKFMVYLQKENIIDESGMPKERFSAEFPKEGPSILRIQQVVRGDSAAYFCASSPGEGAYEQYFGPGTRLTVT.

Only a few counts were recorded for this clone. V gene TRBV5-1 combines with J gene TRBJ2-7, with TRBD2 matching 11 bases. Germline-derived CDR1 and CDR2 are SGHRS and YFSETQ. J was trimmed by 6 bases and V by 3 bases; bases with no gene match: 8. This CDR3 has 15 amino acids. The DNA of the CDR3 is TGCGCCAGCAGCTCCGCCGGGACTAGCGGAGCCGAGCAGTACTTC. Translating it yields CASSSAGTSGAEQYF. The variable domain in full, with the rest retrieved from reference TRBV5-1 and TRBJ2-7, is KAGVTQTPRYLIKTRGQQVTLSCSPISGHRSVSWYQQTPGQGLQFLFEYFSETQRNKGNFPGRFSGRQFSNSRSEMNVSTLELGDSALYLCASSSAGTSGAEQYFGPGTRLTVT.

This chain's CDR3 is CASRLPRGKDTEAFF. The CDR3 DNA reads as TGTGCAAGTCGCTTACCCAGGGGTAAGGACACTGAAGCTTTCTTT. The V gene is TRBV12-2, the J gene TRBJ1-1; the listed D gene, TRBD1, was not tested against the DNA. TRBV12-2 is labeled a pseudogene. The CDR3 consists of 15 residues.

The V call is TRBV28, the J call TRBJ2-3; TRBD2 agrees at 8 bases. CDR1 is MDHEN, CDR2 SYDVKM, per germline. This CDR3 is built from 14 residues. The trim removed 10 bases at V and 1 base at J, leaving 7 bases unmatched. The CDR3: CATLLAVGTDTQYF. The CDR3 bases are TGTGCCACCTTACTAGCGGTAGGCACAGATACGCAGTATTTT.

This chain links TRBV4-3 with TRBJ2-2; 8 nucleotides agree with TRBD2. Per germline, CDR1 LGHNA and CDR2 YSLEER. Trimming at V came to 3 bases and at J to 0 bases, leaving 9 bases not matched to a gene. CDR3 length: 18 amino acids. Here the CDR3 reads CASSHDLVSGANTGELFF. DNA for the CDR3: TGCGCCAGCAGCCATGATTTGGTTAGCGGGGCGAACACCGGGGAGCTGTTTTTT.

The chain employs TRBV20-1 and TRBJ2-7, with D unclear. CDR3 length: 11 amino acids. The germline CDR1 and CDR2 sequences are DFQATT and SNEGSKA (reference sequence). V was clipped by 4 bases and J by 2 bases, with 6 bases between them. CDR3 amino acids: CSATRTYEQYF. Here the CDR3 DNA reads TGCAGTGCTACCAGGACCTACGAGCAGTACTTC.

The chain links TRBV15 to TRBJ2-7; 7 bases line up with TRBD1. Germline lookup yields CDR1 LNHNV and CDR2 YYDKDF (reference sequence). Trimming at V came to 6 bases and at J to 2 bases, leaving 7 bases not matched to a gene. This CDR3 comprises 14 residues. Here the CDR3 reads CATSTNRGPYEQYF. DNA of the CDR3: TGTGCCACCAGTACTAACAGGGGCCCCTACGAGCAGTACTTC.

This clone was detected only once. The chain is built from TRBV7-3 and TRBJ2-2; TRBD2 matches 9 bases. The CDR3 spans 16 residues. J was trimmed by 7 bases and V by 5 bases; bases with no gene match: 11. Germline V CDR1 and CDR2: SGHTA, FQGTGA. CDR3 amino acids: CASSRRTAGGIGELFF. DNA of the CDR3: TGTGCCAGCAGCAGGCGGACTGCGGGAGGGATCGGGGAGCTGTTTTTT. The full variable domain, in which reference TRBV7-3 and TRBJ2-2 provide the parts outside the CDR3, is GAGVSQTPSNKVTEKGKYVELRCDPISGHTALYWYRQSLGQGPEFLIYFQGTGAADDSGLPNDRFFAVRPEGSVSTLKIQRTERGDSAVYLCASSRRTAGGIGELFFGEGSRLTVL.

The chain couples TRBV18 to TRBJ1-2; D is perhaps TRBD1 (6 bases). This CDR3 is 14 amino acids long. Trimming took 1 base from V and 7 from J, leaving 13 bases between them. The germline V gene encodes CDR1 KGHSH and CDR2 LQKENI. In DNA form, the CDR3 reads TGTGCCAGCTCACCACGAGGCAGGGGACGTGGCTACACCTTC. As protein: CASSPRGRGRGYTF.

V and J are TRBV4-1 and TRBJ2-1, with 8 nucleotides matching TRBD2. The germline V gene encodes CDR1 MGHRA and CDR2 YSYEKL. The trim removed 4 bases at V and 4 bases at J, leaving 6 bases unmatched. The CDR3 runs 15 residues. In nucleotides, the CDR3 is TGCGCCAGCAGCCTCCCGACTAGCGAATACAATGAGCAGTTCTTC. Its protein product is CASSLPTSEYNEQFF.

The chain employs TRBV30 and TRBJ1-2; TRBD1 is a possible D gene (6 bases). The CDR3 spans 11 residues. V was trimmed by 2 bases and J by 7 bases, leaving 8 bases between them. Looked up from germline, CDR1 is GTSNPN and CDR2 is SVGIG (reference sequence). As DNA, the CDR3 is TGTGCCTGGAGTAGGGGGACTGGCTACACCTTC. The encoded protein is CAWSRGTGYTF.